A single sample is the source of the 6 T cell receptor beta chains below, sequenced in a study of CD8+ T cells in alopecia areata. Treatment defined: oral pan-JAK inhibitor, 5-10 mg twice daily. Sequencing templates came from extracted RNA that was reverse transcribed into cDNA. Clones were sequenced by immunoSEQ multiplex PCR, and TCRdb holds only the in-frame ones, with some missing. This sample has under 150,000 clones, with 56% found just once. The sample in question was CD4+ T cells sorted from blood, obtained at week 24, from a patient treated with tofacitinib. Source of these receptors: a human donor with alopecia areata.

This clone was recorded a few times. The rearrangement links TRBV30 to TRBJ1-2, with D unresolved. V lost 4 bases, J lost 12 bases, and 15 bases lay in between. The CDR3 contains 11 residues. The germline V gene encodes CDR1 GTSNPN and CDR2 SVGIG (reference sequence). CDR3 sequence: CAWTALNSHTF. The CDR3 nucleotides read TGTGCCTGGACCGCGTTAAACAGCCACACCTTC.

This clone has more than one count but fewer than ten. The V gene is TRBV19, the J gene TRBJ2-1; 8 bases fit TRBD2. The CDR3 extends over 19 amino acids. The J segment lost 0 bases and the V segment lost 3 bases, leaving 13 bases of the junction unmatched. CDR1 and CDR2 (germline): LNHDA, SQIVND (reference sequence). CDR3 in amino acids: CASSIPGLASLSSYNEQFF. The CDR3 DNA is TGTGCCAGTAGTATCCCCGGACTAGCTTCCCTCAGCTCCTACAATGAGCAGTTCTTC.

This sequence joins TRBV5-4 and TRBJ1-2; D unclear. Trimming pared 4 bases from V and 3 bases from J, leaving 19 bases between. CDR1 and CDR2 (germline): SGHNT, YYREEE (reference sequence). This CDR3 is 16 amino acids long. The CDR3 region is CASSPPGVPRDYGYTF. CDR3 bases: TGTGCCAGCAGCCCCCCCGGGGTACCGAGGGACTATGGCTACACCTTC.

The genes are TRBV29-1 and TRBJ1-3, with 8 nucleotides matching TRBD1. V dropped 7 bases and J dropped 0; count of bases not matched to a gene: 5. Per the germline V gene, CDR1 is SQVTM and CDR2 is ANQGSEA. This CDR3 contains 14 residues. CDR3 sequence reads: CSARQGSSGNTIYF. CDR3 DNA sequence: TGCAGCGCTCGACAGGGGAGCTCTGGAAACACCATATATTTT.

This CDR3 reads CASSYQGAYSPLHF. The CDR3 region has the DNA TGTGCCAGCAGTTATCAGGGGGCGTATTCACCCCTCCACTTT. The V call is TRBV6-5, the J call TRBJ1-6; 8 bases agree with TRBD1. CDR1 and CDR2 from the germline V gene are MNHEY and SVGAGI. The CDR3 spans 14 residues. Germline trimming cut 3 bases from V and 8 bases from J; bases unmatched to any gene: 3.

Details on this clone: Other nucleotide sequences from this sample produce the same CDR3. The chain recombines TRBV30 with TRBJ2-3; 9 nucleotides line up with TRBD2. CDR1 and CDR2 (germline): GTSNPN, SVGIG (reference sequence). The CDR3 contains 16 residues. V lost 0 bases, J lost 2 bases, and 6 bases stayed unmatched. This chain's CDR3 is CAWSVGAGGHTDTQYF. In DNA form, the CDR3 reads TGTGCCTGGAGTGTAGGGGCGGGGGGGCACACAGATACGCAGTATTTT.